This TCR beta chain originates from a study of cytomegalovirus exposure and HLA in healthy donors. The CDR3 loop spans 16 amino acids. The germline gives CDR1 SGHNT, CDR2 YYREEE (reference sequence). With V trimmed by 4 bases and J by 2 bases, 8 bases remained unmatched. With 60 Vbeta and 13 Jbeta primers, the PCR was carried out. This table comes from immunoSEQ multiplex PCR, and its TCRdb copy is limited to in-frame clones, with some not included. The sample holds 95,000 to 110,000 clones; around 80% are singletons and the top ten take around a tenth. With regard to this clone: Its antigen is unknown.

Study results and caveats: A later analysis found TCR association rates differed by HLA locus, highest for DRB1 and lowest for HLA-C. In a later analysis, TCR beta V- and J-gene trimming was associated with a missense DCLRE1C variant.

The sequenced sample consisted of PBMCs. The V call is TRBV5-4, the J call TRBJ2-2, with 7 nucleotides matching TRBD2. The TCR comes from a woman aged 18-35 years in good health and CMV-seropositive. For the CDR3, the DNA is TGTGCCAGCAGCCCCATAGCGGGCGCTAACACCGGGGAGCTGTTTTTT. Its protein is CASSPIAGANTGELFF.